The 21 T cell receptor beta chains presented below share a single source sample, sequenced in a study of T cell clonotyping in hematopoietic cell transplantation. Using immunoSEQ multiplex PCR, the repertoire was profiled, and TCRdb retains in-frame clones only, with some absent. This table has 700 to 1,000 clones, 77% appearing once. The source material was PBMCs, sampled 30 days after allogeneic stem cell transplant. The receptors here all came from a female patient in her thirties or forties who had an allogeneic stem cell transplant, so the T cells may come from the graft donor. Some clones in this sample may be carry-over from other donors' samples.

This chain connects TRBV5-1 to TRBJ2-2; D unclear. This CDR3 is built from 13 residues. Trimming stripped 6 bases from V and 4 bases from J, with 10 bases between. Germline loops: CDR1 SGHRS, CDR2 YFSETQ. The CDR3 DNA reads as TGCGCCAGCACGGCAGGTGGCACCGGGGAGCTGTTTTTT. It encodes CASTAGGTGELFF.

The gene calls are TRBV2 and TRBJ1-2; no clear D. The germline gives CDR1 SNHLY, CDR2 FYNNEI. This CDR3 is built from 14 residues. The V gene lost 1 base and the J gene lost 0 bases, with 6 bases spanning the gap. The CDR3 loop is CASSEGVTNYGYTF. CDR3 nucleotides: TGTGCCAGCAGTGAAGGGGTCACTAACTATGGCTACACCTTC.

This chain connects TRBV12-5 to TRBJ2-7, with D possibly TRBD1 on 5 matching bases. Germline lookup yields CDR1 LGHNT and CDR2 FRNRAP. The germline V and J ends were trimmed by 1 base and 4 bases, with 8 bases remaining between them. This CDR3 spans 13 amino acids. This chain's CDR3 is CASGLGRVYEQYF. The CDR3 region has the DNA TGTGCTAGTGGTTTGGGCAGGGTGTACGAGCAGTACTTC. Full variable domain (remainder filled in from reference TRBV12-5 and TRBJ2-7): DARVTQTPRHKVTEMGQEVTMRCQPILGHNTVFWYRQTMMQGLELLAYFRNRAPLDDSGMPKDRFSAEMPDATLATLKIQPSEPRDSAVYFCASGLGRVYEQYFGPGTRLTVT.

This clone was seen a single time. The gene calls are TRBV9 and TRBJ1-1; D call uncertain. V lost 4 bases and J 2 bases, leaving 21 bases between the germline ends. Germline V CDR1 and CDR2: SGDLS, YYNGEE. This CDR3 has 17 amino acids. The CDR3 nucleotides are TGTGCCAGCAGCATCGATCAGGTAATCTCTCCTAACACTGAAGCTTTCTTT. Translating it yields CASSIDQVISPNTEAFF.

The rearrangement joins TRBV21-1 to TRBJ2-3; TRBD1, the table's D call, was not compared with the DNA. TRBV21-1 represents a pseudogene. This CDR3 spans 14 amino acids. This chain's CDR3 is CASSKPDRADTQYF. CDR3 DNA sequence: TGTGCCAGCAGCAAACCTGACAGGGCAGATACGCAGTATTTT.

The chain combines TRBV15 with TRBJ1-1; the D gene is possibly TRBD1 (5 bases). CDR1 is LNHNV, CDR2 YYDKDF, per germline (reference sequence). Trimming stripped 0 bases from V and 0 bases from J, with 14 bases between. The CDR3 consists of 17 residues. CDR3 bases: TGTGCCACCAGCAGAGATTTTGGTAGGGGCGTGAACACTGAAGCTTTCTTT. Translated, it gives CATSRDFGRGVNTEAFF.

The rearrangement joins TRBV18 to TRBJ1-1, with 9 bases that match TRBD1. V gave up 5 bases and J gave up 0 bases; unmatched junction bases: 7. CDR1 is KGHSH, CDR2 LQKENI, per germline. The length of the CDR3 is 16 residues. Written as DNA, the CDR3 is TGTGCCAGCTCAACTGGGACAGGGAGGCTGAACACTGAAGCTTTCTTT. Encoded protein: CASSTGTGRLNTEAFF.

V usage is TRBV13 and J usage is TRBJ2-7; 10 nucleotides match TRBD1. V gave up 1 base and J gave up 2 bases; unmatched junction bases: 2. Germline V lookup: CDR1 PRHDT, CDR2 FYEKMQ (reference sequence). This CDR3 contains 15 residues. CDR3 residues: CASSLAGTGAYEQYF. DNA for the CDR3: TGTGCCAGCAGCTTAGCGGGGACAGGGGCCTACGAGCAGTACTTC.

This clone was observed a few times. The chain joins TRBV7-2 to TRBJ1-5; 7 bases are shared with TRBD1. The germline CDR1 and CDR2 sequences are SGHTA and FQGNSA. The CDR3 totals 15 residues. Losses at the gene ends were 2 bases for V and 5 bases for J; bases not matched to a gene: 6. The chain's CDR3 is CASSLLDRVDQPQHF. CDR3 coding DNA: TGTGCCAGCAGCTTACTCGACAGGGTGGATCAGCCCCAGCATTTT.

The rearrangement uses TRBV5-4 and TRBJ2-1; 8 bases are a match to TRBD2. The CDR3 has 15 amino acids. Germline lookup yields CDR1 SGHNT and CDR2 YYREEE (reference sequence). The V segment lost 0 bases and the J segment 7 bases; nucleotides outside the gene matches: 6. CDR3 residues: CASSLAGGLLNEQFF. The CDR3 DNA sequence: TGTGCCAGCAGCTTGGCGGGAGGGCTTCTTAATGAGCAGTTCTTC.

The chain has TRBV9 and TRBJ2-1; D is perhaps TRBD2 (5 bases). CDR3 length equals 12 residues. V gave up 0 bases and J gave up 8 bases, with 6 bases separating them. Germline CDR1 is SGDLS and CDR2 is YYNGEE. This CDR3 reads CASSVGGHEQFF. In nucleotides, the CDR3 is TGTGCCAGCAGCGTAGGCGGGCATGAGCAGTTCTTC.

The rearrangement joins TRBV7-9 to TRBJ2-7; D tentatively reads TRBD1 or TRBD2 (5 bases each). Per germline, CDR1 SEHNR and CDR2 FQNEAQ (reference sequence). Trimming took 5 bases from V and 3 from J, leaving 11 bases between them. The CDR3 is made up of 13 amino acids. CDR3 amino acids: CASSQTAVYEQYF. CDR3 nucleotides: TGTGCCAGCAGCCAGACAGCGGTCTACGAGCAGTACTTC.

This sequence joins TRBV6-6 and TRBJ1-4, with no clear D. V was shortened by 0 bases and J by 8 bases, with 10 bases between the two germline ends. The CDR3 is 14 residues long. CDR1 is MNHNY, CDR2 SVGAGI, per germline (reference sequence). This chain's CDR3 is CASSYSTLGEKLFF. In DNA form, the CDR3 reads TGTGCCAGCAGTTACTCGACTCTGGGCGAAAAACTGTTTTTT.

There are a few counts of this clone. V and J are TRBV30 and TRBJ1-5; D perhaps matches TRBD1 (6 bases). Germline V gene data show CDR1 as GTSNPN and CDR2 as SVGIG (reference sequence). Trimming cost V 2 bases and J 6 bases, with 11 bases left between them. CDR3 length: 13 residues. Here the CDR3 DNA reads TGTGCCTGGAGTCGGGGGCTCGTTCAGCCCCAGCATTTT. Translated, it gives CAWSRGLVQPQHF.

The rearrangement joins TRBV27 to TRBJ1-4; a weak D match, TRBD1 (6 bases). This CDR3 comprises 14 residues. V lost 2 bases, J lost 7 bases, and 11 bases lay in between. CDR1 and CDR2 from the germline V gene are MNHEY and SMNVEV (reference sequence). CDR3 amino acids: CASSLRGAREKLFF. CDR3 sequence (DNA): TGTGCCAGCAGTTTACGGGGGGCGCGTGAAAAACTGTTTTTT.

CDR3 protein: CASRPGGNYGYTF. The DNA of the CDR3 is TGTGCCAGCAGGCCAGGGGGCAACTATGGCTACACCTTC. V usage is TRBV6-6 and J usage is TRBJ1-2; 8 bases agree with TRBD1. Germline trimming cut 6 bases from V and 2 bases from J; bases unmatched to any gene: 2. Germline lookup yields CDR1 MNHNY and CDR2 SVGAGI (reference sequence). This CDR3 is built from 13 residues.

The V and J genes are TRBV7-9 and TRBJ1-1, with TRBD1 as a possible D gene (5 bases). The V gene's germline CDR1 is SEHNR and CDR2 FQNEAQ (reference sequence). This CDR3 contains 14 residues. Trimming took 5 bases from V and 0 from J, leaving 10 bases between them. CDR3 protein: CASSLRDLNTEAFF. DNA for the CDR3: TGTGCCAGCAGCCTTCGGGACTTGAACACTGAAGCTTTCTTT.

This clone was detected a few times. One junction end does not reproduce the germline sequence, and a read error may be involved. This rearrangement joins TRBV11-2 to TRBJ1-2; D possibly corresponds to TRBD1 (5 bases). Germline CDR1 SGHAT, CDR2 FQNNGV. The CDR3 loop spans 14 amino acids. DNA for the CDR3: TGTGCCAGCAGCTTAGGTCTAGGGGTTTTGGACTCTCGCTTC. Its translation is CASSLGLGVLDSRF.

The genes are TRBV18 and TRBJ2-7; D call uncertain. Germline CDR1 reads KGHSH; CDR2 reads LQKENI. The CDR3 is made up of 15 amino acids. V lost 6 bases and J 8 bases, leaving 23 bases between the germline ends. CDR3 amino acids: CASSPGRIPEEKQYF. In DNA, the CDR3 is TGTGCCAGCTCCCCCGGACGAATACCCGAAGAGAAGCAGTACTTC.

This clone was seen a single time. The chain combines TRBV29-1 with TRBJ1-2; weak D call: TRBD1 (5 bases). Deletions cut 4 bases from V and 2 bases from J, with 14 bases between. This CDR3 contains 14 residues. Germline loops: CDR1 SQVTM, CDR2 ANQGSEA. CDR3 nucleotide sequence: TGCAGCGTTGGGGGGGGAGGGTTAAACTATGGCTACACCTTC. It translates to CSVGGGGLNYGYTF.

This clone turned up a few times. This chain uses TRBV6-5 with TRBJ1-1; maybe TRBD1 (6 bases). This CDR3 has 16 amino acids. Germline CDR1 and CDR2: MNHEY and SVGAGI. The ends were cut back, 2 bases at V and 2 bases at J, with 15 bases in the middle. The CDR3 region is CASSYLITGPNTEAFF. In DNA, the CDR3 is TGTGCCAGCAGTTACCTCATTACAGGGCCTAACACTGAAGCTTTCTTT.